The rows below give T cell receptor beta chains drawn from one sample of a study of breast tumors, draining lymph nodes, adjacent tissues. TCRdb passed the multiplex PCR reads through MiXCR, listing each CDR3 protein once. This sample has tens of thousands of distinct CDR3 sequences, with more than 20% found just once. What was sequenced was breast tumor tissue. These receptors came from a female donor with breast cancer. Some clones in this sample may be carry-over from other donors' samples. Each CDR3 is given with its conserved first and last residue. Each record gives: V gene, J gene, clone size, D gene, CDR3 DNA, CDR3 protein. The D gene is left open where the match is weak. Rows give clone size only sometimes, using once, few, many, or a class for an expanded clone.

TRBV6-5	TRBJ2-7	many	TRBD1	TGTGCCAGCAGTTACTCAAGACAGGGGGCGGTCGAGCAGTACTTC	CASSYSRQGAVEQYF
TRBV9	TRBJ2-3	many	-	TGTGCCAGCAGCGCCAACCCCAGACTCCCAGATACGCAGTATTTT	CASSANPRLPDTQYF
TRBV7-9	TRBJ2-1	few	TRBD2	TGTGCCAGCAGAACAGGGTCTAGCGGGGCTAATGAGCAGTTCTTC	CASRTGSSGANEQFF
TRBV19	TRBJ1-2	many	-	TGTGCCAGTAAATCCCCACCCGTCCAAGGTCGTTTCGGGTATGGCTACACCTTC	CASKSPPVQGRFGYGYTF
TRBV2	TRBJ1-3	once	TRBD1	TGTGCCAGCAGTCCTGGGACAGTTGGAAACACCATATATTTT	CASSPGTVGNTIYF
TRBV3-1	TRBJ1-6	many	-	TGTGCCAGCAGCCAACAGGGGTTCAATTCACCCCTCCACTTT	CASSQQGFNSPLHF
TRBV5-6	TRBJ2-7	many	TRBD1	TGTGCCAGCAGCCTGAACCCGTCCGGGACAGGGCGTAAGCAGTACTTC	CASSLNPSGTGRKQYF
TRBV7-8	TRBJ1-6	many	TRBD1	TGTGCCAGCAGCTTCGAGGCAGGGGGCAATTCACCCCTCCACTTT	CASSFEAGGNSPLHF
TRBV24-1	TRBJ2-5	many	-	TGTGCCACCAGTGATCCCGGCTCACAAGAGACCCAGTACTTC	CATSDPGSQETQYF
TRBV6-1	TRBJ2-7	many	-	TGTGCCAGCAGTGAAACCTCATACGAGCAGTACTTC	CASSETSYEQYF
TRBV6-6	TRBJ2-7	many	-	TGTGCCAGCAGTGACCGAGCGGACTACTCCTACGAGCAGTACTTC	CASSDRADYSYEQYF
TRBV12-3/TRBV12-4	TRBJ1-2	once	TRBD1	TGTGCCAGCACCTTGGGACAGGGGCGCTATGGCTACACCTTC	CASTLGQGRYGYTF
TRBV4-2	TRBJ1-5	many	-	TGTGCCAGCAGCTACAACAGTGCTAGCAATCAGCCCCAGCATTTT	CASSYNSASNQPQHF
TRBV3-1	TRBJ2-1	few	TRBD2	TGTGCCAGCAGCGATAGCGGGGGTAACTACAATGAGCAGTTCTTC	CASSDSGGNYNEQFF
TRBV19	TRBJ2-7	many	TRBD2	TGTGCCAGTAGTCTATCTAGCGGGCCTACCTACGAGCAGTACTTC	CASSLSSGPTYEQYF
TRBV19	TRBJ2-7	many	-	TGTGCCAGTAGTATTAAAGGGGGTAGCGAGCAGTACTTC	CASSIKGGSEQYF
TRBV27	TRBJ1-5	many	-	TGTGCCAGCAGCCCCTGGGATAGCAATCAGCCCCAGCATTTT	CASSPWDSNQPQHF
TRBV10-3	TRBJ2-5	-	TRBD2	TGTGCCATCAGTGAGCTCCGGACTAGCGGGAGCGGGGTACAAGAGACCCAGTACTTC	CAISELRTSGSGVQETQYF
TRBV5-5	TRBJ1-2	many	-	TGTGCCAGCAGCAACCCACCAGGGGACCATGGCTACACCTTC	CASSNPPGDHGYTF
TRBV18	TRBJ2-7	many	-	TGTGCCAGCTCACCGGCAGGGGGGGTAGGGTCCTACGAGCAGTACTTC	CASSPAGGVGSYEQYF
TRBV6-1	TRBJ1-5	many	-	TGTGCCAGCAGACCGGGCAACAATCAGCCCCAGCATTTT	CASRPGNNQPQHF